The 27 T cell receptor beta chains below were found in one sample sequenced in a study of metastatic and nonmetastatic thyroid tumors. Thyroid surgery took place with no prior treatment in any patient. Via MiXCR, TCRdb re-called the PCR reads. The data hold tens of thousands of clones, with roughly 17% observed a single time. Sequencing was done on a sample of blood. The receptors stem from a male donor with papillary thyroid cancer or a benign thyroid nodule (not recorded which). Some clones in this sample may be carry-over from other donors' samples.

This clone was recorded at least ten times. This sequence joins TRBV6-4 and TRBJ1-1; no firm D call. The V end lost 1 base, the J end lost 1 base, and 19 bases lay between the germline ends. Germline V lookup: CDR1 MRHNA, CDR2 SNTAGT. The CDR3 length is 18 residues. This chain's CDR3 is CASSDLGPIVGPNTEAFF. CDR3 coding DNA: TGTGCCAGCAGTGACTTAGGGCCAATAGTTGGCCCGAACACTGAAGCTTTCTTT.

Points on this clone: The junction does not match germline at one end; this may be a read error. V gene TRBV5-1 combines with J gene TRBJ2-6; D gene unclear. Looked up from germline, CDR1 is SGHRS and CDR2 is YFSETQ. The CDR3 is 19 residues long. The CDR3 nucleotides are TGCGCCAGCAGCTTGTGTGTGCAGATTCAAACCTCTGTGGCCAACGTCCTGACTTTC. Its protein product is CASSLCVQIQTSVANVLTF. Based on the CDR3 plus reference TRBV5-1 and TRBJ2-6, the full variable domain is KAGVTQTPRYLIKTRGQQVTLSCSPISGHRSVSWYQQTPGQGLQFLFEYFSETQRNKGNFPGRFSGRQFSNSRSEMNVSTLELGDSALYLCASSLCVQIQTSVANVLTFGAGSRLTVL.

This clone was picked up many times. The chain uses TRBV5-1 and TRBJ2-2, with D perhaps TRBD2 (6 bases). The CDR3 runs to 14 residues. Germline CDR1 is SGHRS and CDR2 is YFSETQ. Trimming left V 7 bases short and J 4 bases short, with 14 bases between. The CDR3 protein is CASGYSGLTGELFF. The CDR3 nucleotides are TGCGCCAGCGGCTACTCGGGACTCACCGGGGAGCTGTTTTTT.

In this sample, this clone turned up many times. This chain links TRBV20-1 with TRBJ2-5; 8 bases match TRBD1. This CDR3 is built from 14 residues. The V gene end was trimmed by 0 bases and the J gene end by 1 base; junction bases not matched to a gene: 1. Germline CDR1 and CDR2: DFQATT and SNEGSKA (reference sequence). The CDR3 DNA reads TGCAGTGCTAGAGATACAGGGGGCCAAGAGACCCAGTACTTC. Its translation: CSARDTGGQETQYF.

This clone came up many times. The CDR3 sequence is CASSLRGLPREQYV. The CDR3 nucleotides read TGTGCCAGCAGTTTAAGGGGACTCCCCCGCGAGCAGTACGTC. J is TRBJ2-7 and V is TRBV28; D is perhaps TRBD2 (6 bases). The CDR3 is made up of 14 amino acids. Trimming took 2 bases from V and 6 from J, leaving 14 bases between them. Germline assignment: CDR1 MDHEN and CDR2 SYDVKM.

This clone has ten or more counts. The rearrangement uses TRBV7-2 and TRBJ1-2; 7 nucleotides align to TRBD1. CDR1 is SGHTA, CDR2 FQGNSA, per germline. This CDR3 has 15 amino acids. The V and J ends lost 4 bases and 0 bases, in that order; junction bases with no gene match: 5. This chain's CDR3 is CASSSPGTANYGYTF. In DNA, the CDR3 is TGTGCCAGCAGCTCACCCGGGACAGCTAACTATGGCTACACCTTC.

This clone came up many times. Other DNA sequences in this sample translate to the same CDR3. The CDR3 is CAWSLGSNTEAFF. CDR3 nucleotide sequence: TGTGCCTGGAGCCTCGGCTCGAACACTGAAGCTTTCTTT. The rearrangement joins TRBV30 to TRBJ1-1; no clear D gene. The CDR3 runs 13 residues. Germline V gives CDR1 GTSNPN, CDR2 SVGIG (reference sequence). Trimming took off 3 bases at V and 1 base at J, with 9 bases between the two ends.

In its sample, this clone was seen many times. The chain employs TRBV6-2 or TRBV6-3 and TRBJ1-6, with D hard to call. This CDR3 is 14 amino acids long. Germline assignment: CDR1 MNHEY and CDR2 SVGEGT. V lost 5 bases, J lost 10 bases, and 15 bases lay in between. DNA of the CDR3: TGTGCCAGCAGTCCAACCCGGGGAAAGTCACCCCTCCACTTT. It encodes CASSPTRGKSPLHF.

This clone was counted many times. The chain links TRBV28 to TRBJ1-1; TRBD1 matches at 8 bases. The CDR3 covers 15 residues. CDR1 and CDR2 from the germline V gene are MDHEN and SYDVKM. V shed 6 bases and J 4 bases; nucleotides not matched to a gene: 10. Here the CDR3 reads CASRTYEGQGTEAFF. The DNA of the CDR3 is TGTGCCAGCAGGACTTATGAAGGACAGGGCACTGAAGCTTTCTTT.

A note on this clone: This may be a read error: a much more frequent sequence differs by one nucleotide. The J gene is TRBJ2-3, the V gene TRBV20-1; 10 bases are shared with TRBD2. CDR3 size: 15 residues. The germline V gene has CDR1 DFQATT and CDR2 SNEGSKA (reference sequence). The V gene end was trimmed by 1 base and the J gene end by 8 bases; junction bases not matched to a gene: 9. The CDR3 DNA reads as TGCAGTGCTAGAGTTCTAGCGGGGGCAATAGGTACGCAGTATTTT. Its translation: CSARVLAGAIGTQYF.

This clone was seen ten or more times. V usage is TRBV6-1 and J usage is TRBJ2-7, with 8 bases identical to TRBD1. The CDR3 covers 13 residues. The germline CDR1 and CDR2 sequences are MNHNS and SASEGT. Unmatched junction bases numbered 7, after V lost 1 base and J lost 11 bases. CDR3 DNA sequence: TGTGCCAGCAGTGAAGAAATGTGGGACAGGAAGTACTTC. This sequence encodes CASSEEMWDRKYF.

This clone was seen repeatedly, ten times or more. This sample also contains other DNA sequences that code for the same CDR3. The chain carries TRBV19 and TRBJ2-7; 9 bases line up with TRBD2. Trimming removed 6 bases from V and 3 bases from J; junction bases left unmatched: 9. Germline V gives CDR1 LNHDA, CDR2 SQIVND (reference sequence). The CDR3 covers 15 residues. The CDR3 sequence: CASSSVGLANYEQYF. CDR3 DNA: TGTGCCAGTAGCTCGGTTGGACTAGCGAACTACGAGCAGTACTTC.

Many counts were recorded for this clone. This sequence joins TRBV2 and TRBJ2-7; perhaps TRBD2 as D (6 bases). The CDR3 is made up of 13 amino acids. CDR1 is SNHLY and CDR2 is FYNNEI in the germline V gene. V was clipped by 3 bases and J by 4 bases, with 10 bases between them. The CDR3 DNA follows: TGTGCCAGCAGTGAGGGCGGGAAGTACGAGCAGTACGTC. This sequence encodes CASSEGGKYEQYV.

As concerns this clone: This sequence may be a read error, since a much larger clone differs from it by one base. The same CDR3 also results from other DNA sequences found in this sample. CDR3: CASSQEGQGAPFETQYF. CDR3 nucleotide sequence: TGTGCCAGCAGCCAGGAAGGGCAGGGTGCGCCTTTTGAGACCCAGTACTTC. The gene calls are TRBV7-9 and TRBJ2-5, with D possibly being TRBD1 (5 bases). The length of the CDR3 is 17 residues. The germline V gene encodes CDR1 SEHNR and CDR2 FQNEAQ (reference sequence). Trimming stripped 5 bases from V and 5 bases from J, with 24 bases between.

This clone was found a few times. The CDR3 DNA sequence: TGCGCCAGCGTGTATTGTTCCGGCGGGCGTCGGGGCTATGGCTACACCTTC. Translating gives CASVYCSGGRRGYGYTF. The V and J genes are TRBV5-1 and TRBJ1-2, with no clear D. The CDR3 is 17 amino acids. The germline V and J ends were trimmed by 7 bases and 4 bases, with 26 bases remaining between them. The germline gives CDR1 SGHRS, CDR2 YFSETQ. The full variable domain, its missing parts supplied by reference TRBV5-1 and TRBJ1-2, is KAGVTQTPRYLIKTRGQQVTLSCSPISGHRSVSWYQQTPGQGLQFLFEYFSETQRNKGNFPGRFSGRQFSNSRSEMNVSTLELGDSALYLCASVYCSGGRRGYGYTFGSGTRLTVV.

This chain uses TRBV5-4 with TRBJ2-2; 7 nucleotides match TRBD2. The CDR3 is made up of 16 amino acids. The junction had 10 bases not matched to a gene; V was cut back by 5 bases and J by 3 bases. Per the germline V gene, CDR1 is SGHNT and CDR2 is YYREEE (reference sequence). The DNA for the CDR3 is TGTGCCAGCAGACCTCGACCGGGAGGTCACACCGGGGAGCTGTTTTTT. This translates into CASRPRPGGHTGELFF.

The rearrangement joins TRBV5-1 to TRBJ1-2; D uncertain. V gave up 0 bases and J gave up 8 bases, with 14 bases separating them. The CDR3 consists of 14 residues. Germline assignment: CDR1 SGHRS and CDR2 YFSETQ. Here the CDR3 DNA reads TGCGCCAGCAGCTTGGAACAACAGCCGTCCGGCTACACCTTC. Translation: CASSLEQQPSGYTF.

This chain's CDR3 is CAWSRLFSNQPQHF. The CDR3 region has the DNA TGTGCCTGGAGCAGACTGTTTAGCAATCAGCCCCAGCATTTT. This chain connects TRBV30 to TRBJ1-5; D unclear. The V end was cut by 3 bases, the J end by 0 bases, with 9 bases between. Germline V gene data show CDR1 as GTSNPN and CDR2 as SVGIG (reference sequence). This CDR3 is 14 amino acids long.

This clone was seen at least ten times. The chain links TRBV2 to TRBJ1-3, with a weak D call TRBD1 (5 bases). Germline V CDR1 and CDR2: SNHLY, FYNNEI. The CDR3 covers 16 residues. V was clipped by 6 bases and J by 0 bases, with 15 bases between them. The CDR3 sequence is CASSFLPQGSGNTIYF. The CDR3 nucleotides are TGTGCCAGCAGCTTTTTACCGCAGGGCTCTGGAAACACCATATATTTT. The entire variable domain, with the rest obtained from reference TRBV2 and TRBJ1-3, is as follows: EPEVTQTPSHQVTQMGQEVILRCVPISNHLYFYWYRQILGQKVEFLVSFYNNEISEKSEIFDDQFSVERPDGSNFTLKIRSTKLEDSAMYFCASSFLPQGSGNTIYFGEGSWLTVV.

The V and J genes are TRBV10-2 and TRBJ2-2; 8 nucleotides align to TRBD1. Germline values: CDR1 WSHSY, CDR2 SAAADI. The CDR3 consists of 17 residues. V shed 5 bases, J shed 2 bases, and the junction held 10 bases outside the gene matches. The CDR3 sequence is CASSTTHDRGNTGELFF. In DNA form, the CDR3 reads TGCGCCAGCAGTACAACCCATGACAGGGGTAACACCGGGGAGCTGTTTTTT.

With respect to this clone: A much larger clone lies a single base off, so this may be a read error. The V and J genes are TRBV9 and TRBJ2-3; 10 nucleotides line up with TRBD1. Trimming removed 4 bases from V and 5 bases from J; junction bases left unmatched: 4. Looked up from germline, CDR1 is SGDLS and CDR2 is YYNGEE. This CDR3 is 14 amino acids long. CDR3 nucleotide sequence: TGTGCCAGCAGCCGGGACAGGGGCAGAGATACGCAGTATTTT. It specifies CASSRDRGRDTQYF.

In its sample, this clone was seen a few times. Possible read error: a much larger clone is one base away. The chain joins TRBV29-1 to TRBJ1-3; D is unresolved. This CDR3 is built from 14 residues. Germline values: CDR1 SQVTM, CDR2 ANQGSEA. V was trimmed by 2 bases and J by 3 bases, leaving 11 bases between them. DNA of the CDR3: TGCAGCGTTGAACCAAGGCTCTATGGAAACACCATATATTTT. This encodes CSVEPRLYGNTIYF. Combining the CDR3 with reference TRBV29-1 and TRBJ1-3 gives the whole variable domain SAVISQKPSRDICQRGTSLTIQCQVDSQVTMMFWYRQQPGQSLTLIATANQGSEATYESGFVIDKFPISRPNLTFSTLTVSNMSPEDSSIYLCSVEPRLYGNTIYFGEGSWLTVV.

This clone was picked up many times. The chain has TRBV18 and TRBJ1-2; D gene unclear. This CDR3 contains 15 residues. The V end was cut by 3 bases, the J end by 5 bases, with 16 bases between. Looked up from germline, CDR1 is KGHSH and CDR2 is LQKENI. CDR3 region: CASSPDAQRGYGYTF. CDR3 nucleotide sequence: TGTGCCAGCTCACCGGACGCTCAACGAGGTTATGGCTACACCTTC.

A note on this clone: The germline gene is not matched at one end of the junction; a read error may be the cause. V usage is TRBV7-9 and J usage is TRBJ2-5, with D possibly being TRBD2 (5 bases). The CDR3 contains 17 residues. Germline V gene sequence: CDR1 SEHNR, CDR2 FQNEAQ (reference sequence). The CDR3 DNA follows: TGTGCCAGCATCTTAGGCGGGCTAGCCCGAGTGCTTGAGACCCAGTACTTC. Encoded protein: CASILGGLARVLETQYF.

This clone showed up many times. The rearrangement links TRBV12-3 or TRBV12-4 to TRBJ1-1; D not certain. The CDR3 extends over 11 amino acids. The germline V and J ends were trimmed by 6 bases and 2 bases, with 4 bases remaining between them. As DNA, the CDR3 is TGTGCCAGCAGGGTTAACACTGAAGCTTTCTTT. This encodes CASRVNTEAFF.

This clone showed up just a few times. Without the conserved terminal phenylalanine or tryptophan, this CDR3 likely stems from a read error. The V and J genes are TRBV24-1 and TRBJ1-1; no clear D. Germline CDR1 is KGHDR and CDR2 is SFDVKD. The CDR3 is 14 amino acids. CDR3 sequence reads: CSTSDPSSSPEAFL. The CDR3 DNA reads TGTTCCACCAGTGATCCCTCGTCATCCCCTGAAGCTTTCCTT.

This clone has a count of ten or more. CDR3 bases: TGCAGTGCCGGTGATACGGGGAGGATGTACAATGAGCAGTTCTTC. Translating gives CSAGDTGRMYNEQFF. The chain is built from TRBV20-1 and TRBJ2-1; D possibly corresponds to TRBD2 (6 bases). The CDR3 is made up of 15 amino acids. V lost 6 bases and J 4 bases, leaving 19 bases between the germline ends. Per the germline V gene, CDR1 is DFQATT and CDR2 is SNEGSKA (reference sequence).